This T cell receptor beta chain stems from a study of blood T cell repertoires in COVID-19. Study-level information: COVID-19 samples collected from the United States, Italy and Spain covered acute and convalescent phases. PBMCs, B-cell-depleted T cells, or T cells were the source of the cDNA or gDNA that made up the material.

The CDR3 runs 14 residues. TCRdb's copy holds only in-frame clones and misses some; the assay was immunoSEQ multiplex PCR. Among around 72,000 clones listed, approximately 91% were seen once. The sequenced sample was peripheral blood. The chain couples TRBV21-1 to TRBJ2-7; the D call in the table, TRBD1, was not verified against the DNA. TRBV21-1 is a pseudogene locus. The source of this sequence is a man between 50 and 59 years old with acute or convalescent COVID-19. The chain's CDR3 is CASSDRDREYEQYF. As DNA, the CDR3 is TGTGCCAGCAGCGACCGGGACAGGGAATACGAGCAGTACTTC.